This T cell receptor (beta chain) appears in the sequencing data of a study of identical twins. From the 5' RACE reads, TCRdb called clonotypes with MiXCR, one entry per CDR3 protein. The sample includes about 220,000 distinct CDR3 sequences, 6.5% of them seen just once. With 2 bases removed from V and 4 bases from J, the gap between germline ends came to 8 bases. CDR1 is SGHAT and CDR2 is FQNNGV in the germline V gene. The CDR3 is 13 amino acids. These data are also associated with another study on T cells expressing NK-cell markers.

Material: CD8+ T cells sorted from blood. The source is a woman in her late teens or twenties in good health. The J gene is TRBJ1-2, the V gene TRBV11-2; a possible D gene is TRBD1 (6 bases). The CDR3 here is CASSLQGTYGYTF. Written as DNA, the CDR3 is TGTGCCAGCAGCTTACAGGGGACCTATGGCTACACCTTC. Filled out from reference TRBV11-2 and TRBJ1-2, the complete variable domain reads EAGVAQSPRYKIIEKRQSVAFWCNPISGHATLYWYQQILGQGPKLLIQFQNNGVVDDSQLPKDRFSAERLKGVDSTLKIQPAKLEDSAVYLCASSLQGTYGYTFGSGTRLTVV.